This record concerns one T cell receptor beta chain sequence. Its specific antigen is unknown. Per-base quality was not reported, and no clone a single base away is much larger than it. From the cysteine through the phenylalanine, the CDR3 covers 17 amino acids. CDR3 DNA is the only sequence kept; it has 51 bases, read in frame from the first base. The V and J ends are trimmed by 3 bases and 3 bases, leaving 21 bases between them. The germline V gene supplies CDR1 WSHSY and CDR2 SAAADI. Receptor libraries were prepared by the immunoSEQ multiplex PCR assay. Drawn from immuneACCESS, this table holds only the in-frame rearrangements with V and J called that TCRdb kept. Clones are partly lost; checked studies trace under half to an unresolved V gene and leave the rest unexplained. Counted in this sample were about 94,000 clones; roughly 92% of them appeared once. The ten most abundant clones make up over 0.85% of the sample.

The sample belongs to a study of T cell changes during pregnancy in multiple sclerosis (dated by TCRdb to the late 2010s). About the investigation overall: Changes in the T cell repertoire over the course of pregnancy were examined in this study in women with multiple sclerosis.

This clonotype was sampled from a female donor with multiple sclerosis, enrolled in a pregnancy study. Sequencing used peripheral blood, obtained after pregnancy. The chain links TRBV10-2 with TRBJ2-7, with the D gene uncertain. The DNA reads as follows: TGCGCCAGCAGTGATCTTTTCCGGCTTACAGCCCGCTACGAGCAGTACTTC. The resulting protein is CASSDLFRLTARYEQYF.